This record covers a single T cell receptor beta chain. As yet, its antigen is unknown. Regarding treatment: roughly 18 received Ad26.COV2.S at low or high dose, single or two shots; several received placebo; per-sample allocation not given. Samples were taken on day 63 after the first vaccine or placebo injection. These data originate in a study of Ad26.COV2.S vaccination and SARS-CoV-2 variants. Findings of the study overall: A substantial breadth of spike-specific CD8+ and CD4+ T cell responses after vaccination has been reported.

This CDR3 spans 15 amino acids. Germline-derived CDR1 and CDR2 are SGHRS and YFSETQ. The V end lost 1 base, the J end lost 1 base, and 11 bases lay between the germline ends. Profiled with immunoSEQ multiplex PCR; TCRdb holds only in-frame clones, not every one. The sample holds hundreds of thousands of clones, roughly 90% seen once. The gene calls are TRBV5-1 and TRBJ2-5; D is undetermined. Sequences were derived from peripheral blood, sampled in a trial of Ad26.COV2.S vaccine versus placebo. The TCR sequence derives from a person aged 18-60 years who received the Ad26.COV2.S COVID-19 vaccine or a placebo. CDR3 sequence (DNA): TGCGCCAGCAGCTTGATTTCCGGAGCCCAAGAGACCCAGTACTTC. Encoded protein: CASSLISGAQETQYF. The full variable domain, with the rest looked up from reference TRBV5-1 and TRBJ2-5, is KAGVTQTPRYLIKTRGQQVTLSCSPISGHRSVSWYQQTPGQGLQFLFEYFSETQRNKGNFPGRFSGRQFSNSRSEMNVSTLELGDSALYLCASSLISGAQETQYFGPGTRLLVL.